One sample yielded the 13 T cell receptor beta chains listed below, sequenced in a study of CD8 T cells in Susac syndrome. cDNA came from roughly 0.53 to 1 ug RNA primed by random hexamers. One entry per CDR3 protein, called by TCRdb with MiXCR from the immunoSEQ multiplex PCR reads. The sample records 110,000 to 150,000 distinct CDR3 sequences, 94% being singletons. Specimen: CD8+ T cells from PBMCs. Receptors were obtained from a human donor in good health.

In its sample, this clonotype was seen once. The chain uses TRBV4-2 and TRBJ2-1; tentatively, D is TRBD1 (5 bases). Per the germline V gene, CDR1 is LGHNA and CDR2 is YNFKEQ. The CDR3 is 15 amino acids. Trimming took off 0 bases at V and 2 bases at J, with 8 bases between the two ends. The CDR3 DNA reads TGTGCCAGCAGCCAAGAGCAGGGTACCTACAATGAGCAGTTCTTC. This translates into CASSQEQGTYNEQFF.

This clonotype was seen once. This may stem from a read error, because a much larger clone lies one nucleotide away. The chain carries TRBV6-5 and TRBJ2-7, with 8 nucleotides matching TRBD2. The CDR3 is made up of 15 amino acids. The ends lost 3 bases at V and 7 bases at J; junction bases unmatched: 11. CDR1 is MNHEY and CDR2 is SVGAGI in the germline V gene. The CDR3 reads CASSYGPSGQYEQYF. CDR3 DNA sequence: TGTGCCAGCAGTTATGGTCCTAGCGGGCAGTATGAGCAGTACTTC.

In this sample, this clonotype turned up once. The chain carries TRBV28 and TRBJ2-5; TRBD1 might be the D (5 bases). Trimming shortened V by 3 bases and J by 3 bases, and 8 bases separated the two germline ends. Germline V lookup: CDR1 MDHEN, CDR2 SYDVKM. This CDR3 comprises 13 residues. The CDR3 DNA sequence: TGTGCCAGCAGTTTCGGACACGAAGAGACCCAGTACTTC. Translated: CASSFGHEETQYF. Looking up the rest from reference TRBV28 and TRBJ2-5 gives the full variable domain: DVKVTQSSRYLVKRTGEKVFLECVQDMDHENMFWYRQDPGLGLRLIYFSYDVKMKEKGDIPEGYSVSREKKERFSLILESASTNQTSMYLCASSFGHEETQYFGPGTRLLVL.

The rearrangement uses TRBV7-9 and TRBJ2-2; the match to TRBD2 covers 8 bases. The CDR3 runs 16 residues. The V and J ends lost 5 bases and 1 base, in that order; junction bases with no gene match: 6. Germline V gene lookup returns CDR1 SEHNR and CDR2 FQNEAQ (reference sequence). For the CDR3, the DNA is TGTGCCAGCAGCCCCCGACTAGCGATGAACACCGGGGAGCTGTTTTTT. As protein: CASSPRLAMNTGELFF.

A single count supports this clonotype. The chain combines TRBV20-1 with TRBJ2-7; D tentatively reads TRBD1 or TRBD2 (5 bases each). V dropped 0 bases and J dropped 5 bases, with 11 bases sitting between them. The CDR3 covers 13 residues. The V gene's germline CDR1 is DFQATT and CDR2 SNEGSKA (reference sequence). DNA for the CDR3: TGCAGTGCTAGAGATACTTTGGGGGACGAGCAGTACTTC. Its protein product is CSARDTLGDEQYF.

The V call is TRBV11-2, the J call TRBJ2-7; D ambiguous. CDR1 is SGHAT and CDR2 is FQNNGV in the germline V gene. V shed 5 bases and J shed 0 bases, with 8 bases lying between them. This CDR3 region has 13 residues. CDR3 loop: CASSRLISYEQYF. CDR3 in DNA: TGTGCCAGCAGCCGACTGATCTCCTACGAGCAGTACTTC.

The chain couples TRBV7-9 to TRBJ1-4; D remains unclear. This CDR3 contains 12 residues. The ends were cut back, 7 bases at V and 7 bases at J, with 10 bases in the middle. Germline CDR1 is SEHNR and CDR2 is FQNEAQ (reference sequence). The CDR3 nucleotides are TGTGCCAGCACCGAAGGCTCTGAAAAACTGTTTTTT. Its translation is CASTEGSEKLFF. Variable domain in full (rest from reference TRBV7-9 and TRBJ1-4): DTGVSQNPRHKITKRGQNVTFRCDPISEHNRLYWYRQTLGQGPEFLTYFQNEAQLEKSRLLSDRFSAERPKGSFSTLEIQRTEQGDSAMYLCASTEGSEKLFFGSGTQLSVL.

This clonotype was recorded only once. This chain connects TRBV7-2 to TRBJ2-5; D is uncertain. The CDR3 runs to 14 residues. The germline CDR1 and CDR2 sequences are SGHTA and FQGNSA. Trimming took off 6 bases at V and 7 bases at J, with 18 bases between the two ends. The CDR3 DNA sequence: TGTGCCAGCAGGGACCCCAATGGGTTTTCGACCCAGTACTTC. This encodes CASRDPNGFSTQYF.

The chain couples TRBV3-1 to TRBJ2-2; possibly TRBD2 for D (5 bases). V dropped 4 bases and J dropped 8 bases, with 14 bases sitting between them. There are 14 residues in the CDR3. Germline lookup yields CDR1 LGHDT and CDR2 YNNKEL (reference sequence). The CDR3 region has the DNA TGTGCCAGCAGCCCGGCGGGCCCCGGTGGGGAGCTGTTTTTT. This sequence encodes CASSPAGPGGELFF.

This chain joins TRBV20-1 and TRBJ2-3; no clear D. The CDR3 has 14 residues. V lost 3 bases and J lost 0, with 10 bases in between. CDR1 is DFQATT and CDR2 is SNEGSKA in the germline V gene (reference sequence). The CDR3 loop reads CSARKDPSTDTQYF. The CDR3 bases are TGCAGTGCTAGGAAGGACCCTAGCACAGATACGCAGTATTTT.

The CDR3 protein is CASTQREGIEQYF. For the CDR3, the DNA is TGTGCCAGCACCCAGCGGGAGGGTATCGAGCAGTACTTC. V is TRBV6-5 and J is TRBJ2-7, with 10 bases lining up with TRBD2. Germline-derived CDR1 and CDR2 are MNHEY and SVGAGI. The length of the CDR3 is 13 residues. The V gene end was trimmed by 7 bases and the J gene end by 6 bases; junction bases not matched to a gene: 6.

This sequence joins TRBV7-9 and TRBJ2-4; possibly TRBD1 for D (6 bases). This CDR3 spans 12 amino acids. Germline values: CDR1 SEHNR, CDR2 FQNEAQ (reference sequence). V lost 1 base and J 9 bases, leaving 7 bases between the germline ends. CDR3 sequence reads: CASSLGGGIQYF. In nucleotides, the CDR3 is TGTGCCAGCAGCTTAGGAGGGGGCATTCAGTACTTC.

The V and J genes are TRBV7-2 and TRBJ2-1; a weak D match, TRBD1 (5 bases). This CDR3 region has 14 residues. The germline V gene encodes CDR1 SGHTA and CDR2 FQGNSA. V shed 7 bases and J shed 3 bases, with 13 bases lying between them. CDR3 coding DNA: TGTGCCAGCAACTCGATGGGGCTCTACAATGAGCAGTTCTTC. Protein sequence: CASNSMGLYNEQFF. Using reference TRBV7-2 and TRBJ2-1 for the parts outside the CDR3, the full variable domain is GAGVSQSPSNKVTEKGKDVELRCDPISGHTALYWYRQSLGQGLEFLIYFQGNSAPDKSGLPSDRFSAERTGGSVSTLTIQRTQQEDSAVYLCASNSMGLYNEQFFGPGTRLTVL.